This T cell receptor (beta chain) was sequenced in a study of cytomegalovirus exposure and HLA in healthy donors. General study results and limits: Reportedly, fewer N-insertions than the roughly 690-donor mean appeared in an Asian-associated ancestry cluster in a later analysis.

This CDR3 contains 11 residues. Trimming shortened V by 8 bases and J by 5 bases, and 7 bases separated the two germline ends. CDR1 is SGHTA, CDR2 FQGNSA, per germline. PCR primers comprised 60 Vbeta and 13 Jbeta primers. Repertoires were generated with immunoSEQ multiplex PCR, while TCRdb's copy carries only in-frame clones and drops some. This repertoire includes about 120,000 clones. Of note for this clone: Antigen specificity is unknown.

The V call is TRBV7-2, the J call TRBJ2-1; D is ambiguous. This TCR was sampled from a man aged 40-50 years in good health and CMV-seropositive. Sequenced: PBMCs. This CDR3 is CASGPHNEQFF. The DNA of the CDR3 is TGTGCCAGCGGCCCCCACAATGAGCAGTTCTTC.